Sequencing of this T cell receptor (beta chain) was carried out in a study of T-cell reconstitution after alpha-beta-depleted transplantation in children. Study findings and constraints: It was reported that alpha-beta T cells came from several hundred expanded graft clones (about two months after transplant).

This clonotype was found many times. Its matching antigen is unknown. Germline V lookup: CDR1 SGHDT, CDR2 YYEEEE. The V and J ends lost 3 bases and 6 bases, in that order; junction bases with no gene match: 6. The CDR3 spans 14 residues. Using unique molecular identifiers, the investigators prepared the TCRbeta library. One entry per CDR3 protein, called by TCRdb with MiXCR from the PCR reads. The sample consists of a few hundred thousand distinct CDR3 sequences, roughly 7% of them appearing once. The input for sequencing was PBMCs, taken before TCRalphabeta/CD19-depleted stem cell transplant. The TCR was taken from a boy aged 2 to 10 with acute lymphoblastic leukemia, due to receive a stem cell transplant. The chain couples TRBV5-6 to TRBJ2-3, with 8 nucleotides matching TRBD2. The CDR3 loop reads CASSWGRGGDTQYF. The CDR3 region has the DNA TGTGCCAGCAGCTGGGGTCGGGGGGGCGATACGCAGTATTTT. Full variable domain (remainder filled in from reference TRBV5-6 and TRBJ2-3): DAGVTQSPTHLIKTRGQQVTLRCSPKSGHDTVSWYQQALGQGPQFIFQYYEEEERQRGNFPDRFSGHQFPNYSSELNVNALLLGDSALYLCASSWGRGGDTQYFGPGTRLTVL.